The source of this T cell receptor beta chain is a study of blood T cell repertoires in COVID-19. Study information: The cDNA or gDNA used as material had been derived from T cells, B-cell-depleted T cells, or PBMCs.

Source study methods: The authors estimated nucleated cell counts from reference gene primer amplification. TCRdb keeps only in-frame clones here, not all; method: immunoSEQ multiplex PCR. V, J and clone size reflect that table, while D and trimming were determined from the DNA. The repertoire holds 350,000 to 450,000 clones, with around 85% as singletons. Germline V lookup: CDR1 SGHRS, CDR2 YFSETQ. The CDR3 sequence is 15 residues long. J gave up 6 bases and V 2 bases, and 1 base lay outside the gene matches. The clonotype was recovered from a woman younger than 30 with acute or convalescent COVID-19. This chain joins TRBV5-1 and TRBJ2-2; 13 bases match TRBD2. Sequenced sample: peripheral blood. CDR3: CASSLLAGGPGELFF. Here the CDR3 DNA reads TGCGCCAGCAGCTTACTAGCGGGAGGGCCCGGGGAGCTGTTTTTT.